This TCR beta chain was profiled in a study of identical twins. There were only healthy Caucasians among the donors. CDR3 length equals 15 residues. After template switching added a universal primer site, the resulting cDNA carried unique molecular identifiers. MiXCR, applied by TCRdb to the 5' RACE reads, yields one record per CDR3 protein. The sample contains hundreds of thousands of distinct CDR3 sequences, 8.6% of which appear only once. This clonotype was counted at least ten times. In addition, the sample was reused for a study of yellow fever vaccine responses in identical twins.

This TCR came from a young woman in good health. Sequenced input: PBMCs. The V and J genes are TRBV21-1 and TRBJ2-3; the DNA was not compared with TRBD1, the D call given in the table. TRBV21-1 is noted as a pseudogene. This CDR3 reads CASSNPQGTTDTQYF. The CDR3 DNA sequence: TGTGCCAGCAGCAACCCGCAGGGGACGACAGATACGCAGTATTTT.